This entry concerns a single TCR beta chain. The data were taken from a study of blood T cell repertoires in COVID-19. Background on the study: Material from acute and convalescent COVID-19 was sourced from the United States, Italy and Spain. PBMCs, B-cell-depleted T cells, or T cells were the source of the cDNA or gDNA that made up the material.

No more than 2 weeks before study entry, exposed participants had met a case of COVID-19. Per the original methods: Nucleated cell number was recorded as an estimate derived from reference gene primer amplification. Produced via immunoSEQ multiplex PCR; TCRdb's table is partial and in-frame only. The V and J calls and clone size were taken over from that table, and D and trimming were inferred from the DNA. The data hold about 300,000 clones, with roughly 86% observed a single time. The trim removed 4 bases at V and 6 bases at J, leaving 8 bases unmatched. From germline, CDR1 is SGHRS and CDR2 YFSETQ. This CDR3 region has 16 residues.

V gene TRBV5-1 combines with J gene TRBJ2-5; 14 positions match TRBD2. The specimen was PBMCs or T cells enriched from blood (not recorded which). The TCR sequence derives from a woman aged 50 to 60 who had been exposed to COVID-19. For the CDR3, the DNA is TGCGCCAGCAGCCTTTTGACTAGCGGGGGGGCTAAGACCCAGTACTTC. Its translation is CASSLLTSGGAKTQYF. The full variable domain, its missing parts supplied by reference TRBV5-1 and TRBJ2-5, is KAGVTQTPRYLIKTRGQQVTLSCSPISGHRSVSWYQQTPGQGLQFLFEYFSETQRNKGNFPGRFSGRQFSNSRSEMNVSTLELGDSALYLCASSLLTSGGAKTQYFGPGTRLLVL.